This TCR beta chain came from a study of blood T cell repertoires in COVID-19. The length of the CDR3 is 15 residues. Germline-derived CDR1 and CDR2 are SGHNT and YYREEE (reference sequence). Trimming took 0 bases from V and 9 from J, leaving 13 bases between them. Authors' methods: Amplification from reference gene primers served as the basis for estimated nucleated cell counts. TCRdb's table, derived via immunoSEQ multiplex PCR, lists solely in-frame clones and lacks some. V and J calls plus clone size are reproduced from that table; the DNA served to infer D and trimming. The sample contains 100,000 to 150,000 clones, around 85% of which appear only once.

This chain connects TRBV5-4 to TRBJ1-6; weak D call: TRBD1 (5 bases). The source material was peripheral blood. This clonotype was sampled from a woman between 50 and 59 years old with acute or convalescent COVID-19. CDR3 region: CASSLASQGISPLHF. The CDR3 DNA sequence: TGTGCCAGCAGCTTGGCCAGTCAGGGTATTTCACCCCTCCACTTT.